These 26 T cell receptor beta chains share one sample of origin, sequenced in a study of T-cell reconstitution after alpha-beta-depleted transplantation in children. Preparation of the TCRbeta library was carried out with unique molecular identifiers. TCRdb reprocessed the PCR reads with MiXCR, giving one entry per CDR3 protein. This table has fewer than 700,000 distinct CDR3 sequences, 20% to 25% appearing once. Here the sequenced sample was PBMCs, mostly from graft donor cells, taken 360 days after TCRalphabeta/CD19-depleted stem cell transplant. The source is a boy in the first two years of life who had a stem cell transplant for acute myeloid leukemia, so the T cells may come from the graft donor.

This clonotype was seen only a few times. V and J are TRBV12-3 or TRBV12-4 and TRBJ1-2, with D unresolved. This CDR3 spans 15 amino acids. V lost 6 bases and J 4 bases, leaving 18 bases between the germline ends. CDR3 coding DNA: TGTGCCAGCAGGGCAACCGATGGGCTAGGCTATGGCTACACCTTC. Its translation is CASRATDGLGYGYTF.

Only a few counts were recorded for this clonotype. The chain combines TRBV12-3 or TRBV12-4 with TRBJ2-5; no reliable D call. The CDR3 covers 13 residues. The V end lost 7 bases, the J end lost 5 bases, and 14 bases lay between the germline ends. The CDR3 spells CASTGQRLETQYF. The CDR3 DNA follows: TGTGCCAGCACCGGTCAAAGGTTGGAGACCCAGTACTTC.

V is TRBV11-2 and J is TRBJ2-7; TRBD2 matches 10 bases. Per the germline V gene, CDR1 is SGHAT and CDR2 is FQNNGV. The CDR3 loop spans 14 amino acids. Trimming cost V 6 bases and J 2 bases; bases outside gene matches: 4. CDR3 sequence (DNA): TGTGCCAGCAGGCCAACTAGCGGGGCCTACGAGCAGTACGTC. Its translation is CASRPTSGAYEQYV.

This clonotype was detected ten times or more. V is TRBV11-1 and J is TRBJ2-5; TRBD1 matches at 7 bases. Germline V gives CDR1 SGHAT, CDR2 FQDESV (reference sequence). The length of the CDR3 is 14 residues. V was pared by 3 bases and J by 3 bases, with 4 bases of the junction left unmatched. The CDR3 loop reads CASSFNTGEETQYF. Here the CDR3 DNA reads TGTGCCAGCAGCTTCAACACAGGGGAAGAGACCCAGTACTTC.

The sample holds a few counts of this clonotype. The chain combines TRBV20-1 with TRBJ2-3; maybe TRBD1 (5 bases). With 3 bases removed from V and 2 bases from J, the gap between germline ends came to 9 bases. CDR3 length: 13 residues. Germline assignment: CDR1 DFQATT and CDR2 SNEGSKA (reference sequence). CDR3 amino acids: CSARTAPTDTQYF. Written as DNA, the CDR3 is TGCAGTGCTAGGACAGCTCCCACAGATACGCAGTATTTT.

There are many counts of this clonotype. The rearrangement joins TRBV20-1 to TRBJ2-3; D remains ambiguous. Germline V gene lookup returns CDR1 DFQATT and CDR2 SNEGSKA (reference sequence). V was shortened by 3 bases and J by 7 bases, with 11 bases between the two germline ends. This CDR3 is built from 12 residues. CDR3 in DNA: TGCAGTGCTAGCCTAACCCCATATACGCAGTATTTT. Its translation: CSASLTPYTQYF.

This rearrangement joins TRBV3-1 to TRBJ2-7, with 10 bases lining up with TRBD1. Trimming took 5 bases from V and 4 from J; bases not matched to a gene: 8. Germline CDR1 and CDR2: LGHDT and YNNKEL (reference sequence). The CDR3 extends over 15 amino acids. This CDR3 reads CASSGGGTGVYEQYF. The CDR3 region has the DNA TGTGCCAGCAGCGGGGGCGGGACAGGGGTTTACGAGCAGTACTTC.

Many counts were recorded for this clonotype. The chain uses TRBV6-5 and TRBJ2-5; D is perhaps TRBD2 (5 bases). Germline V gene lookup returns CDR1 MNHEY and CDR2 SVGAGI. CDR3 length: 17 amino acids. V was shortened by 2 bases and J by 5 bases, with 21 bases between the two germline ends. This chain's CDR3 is CASSYLQPQLVHETQYF. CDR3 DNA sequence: TGTGCCAGCAGTTACCTTCAACCCCAACTAGTTCACGAGACCCAGTACTTC.

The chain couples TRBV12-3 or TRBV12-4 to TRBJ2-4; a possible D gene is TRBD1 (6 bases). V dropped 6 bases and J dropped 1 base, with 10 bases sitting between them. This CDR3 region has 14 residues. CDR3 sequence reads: CASSLDSAKNIQYF. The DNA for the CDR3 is TGTGCCAGCAGCCTGGACAGCGCCAAAAACATTCAGTACTTC.

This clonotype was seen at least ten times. CDR3 DNA: TGCAGTGCTTTTAGTATCACAGATACGCAGTATTTT. Amino acids: CSAFSITDTQYF. The chain carries TRBV20-1 and TRBJ2-3, with D hard to call. CDR3 length: 12 residues. V lost 5 bases and J 2 bases, leaving 8 bases between the germline ends. Germline V gene lookup returns CDR1 DFQATT and CDR2 SNEGSKA (reference sequence).

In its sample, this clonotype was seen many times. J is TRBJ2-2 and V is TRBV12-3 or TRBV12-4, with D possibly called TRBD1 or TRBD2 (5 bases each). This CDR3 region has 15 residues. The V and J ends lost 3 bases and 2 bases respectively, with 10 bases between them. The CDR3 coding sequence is TGTGCCAGCAGTTTGGGGACGGGAAACACCGGGGAGCTGTTTTTT. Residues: CASSLGTGNTGELFF.

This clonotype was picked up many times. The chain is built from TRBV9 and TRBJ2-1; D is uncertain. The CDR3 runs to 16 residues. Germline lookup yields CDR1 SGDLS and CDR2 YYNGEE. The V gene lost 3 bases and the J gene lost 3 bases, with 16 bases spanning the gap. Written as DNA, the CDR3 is TGTGCCAGCAGCGCTGCCCTGTGGGTGGGCTACAATGAGCAGTTCTTC. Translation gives CASSAALWVGYNEQFF. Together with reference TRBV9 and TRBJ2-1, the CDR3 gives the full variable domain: DSGVTQTPKHLITATGQRVTLRCSPRSGDLSVYWYQQSLDQGLQFLIQYYNGEERAKGNILERFSAQQFPDLHSELNLSSLELGDSALYFCASSAALWVGYNEQFFGPGTRLTVL.

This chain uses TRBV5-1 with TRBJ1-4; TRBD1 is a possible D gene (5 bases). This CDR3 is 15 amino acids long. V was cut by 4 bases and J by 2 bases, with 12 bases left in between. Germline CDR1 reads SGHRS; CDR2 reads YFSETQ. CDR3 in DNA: TGCGCCAGCAGCGCGAGCGGGGCCACTAATGAAAAACTGTTTTTT. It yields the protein CASSASGATNEKLFF.

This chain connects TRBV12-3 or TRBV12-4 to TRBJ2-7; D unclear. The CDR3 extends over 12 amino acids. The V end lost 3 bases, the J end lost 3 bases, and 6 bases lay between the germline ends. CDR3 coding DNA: TGTGCCAGCAGTTTCAGTCGCTACGAGCAGTACTTC. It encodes CASSFSRYEQYF.

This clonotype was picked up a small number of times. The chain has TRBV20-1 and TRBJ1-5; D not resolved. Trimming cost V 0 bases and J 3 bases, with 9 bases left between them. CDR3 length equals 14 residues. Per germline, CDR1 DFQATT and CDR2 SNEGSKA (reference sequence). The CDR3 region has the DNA TGCAGTGCTAGAGATCGGAGGCACAATCAGCCCCAGCATTTT. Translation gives CSARDRRHNQPQHF.

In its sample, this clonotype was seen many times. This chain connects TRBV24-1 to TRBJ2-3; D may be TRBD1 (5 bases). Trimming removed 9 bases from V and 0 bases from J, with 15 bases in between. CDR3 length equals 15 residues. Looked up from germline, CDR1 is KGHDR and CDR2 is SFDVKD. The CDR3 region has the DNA TGTGCCACCTCACGTTCTGACAGAAGCACAGATACGCAGTATTTT. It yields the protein CATSRSDRSTDTQYF.

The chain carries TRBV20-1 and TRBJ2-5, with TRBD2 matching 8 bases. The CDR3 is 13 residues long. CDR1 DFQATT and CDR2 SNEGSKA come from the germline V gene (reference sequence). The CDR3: CSLSGGKKETQYF. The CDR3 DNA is TGCTCGCTAAGCGGGGGAAAGAAGGAGACCCAGTACTTC.

As DNA, the CDR3 is TGTGCCAGCAGTTTAAGCGGGCCCGGGGAGCTGTTTTTT. Protein sequence: CASSLSGPGELFF. The rearrangement uses TRBV28 and TRBJ2-2, with D maybe TRBD2 (6 bases). Germline V gene data show CDR1 as MDHEN and CDR2 as SYDVKM. Trimming left V 2 bases short and J 6 bases short, with 7 bases between. The CDR3 runs 13 residues. The full variable domain, with the rest looked up from reference TRBV28 and TRBJ2-2, is DVKVTQSSRYLVKRTGEKVFLECVQDMDHENMFWYRQDPGLGLRLIYFSYDVKMKEKGDIPEGYSVSREKKERFSLILESASTNQTSMYLCASSLSGPGELFFGEGSRLTVL.

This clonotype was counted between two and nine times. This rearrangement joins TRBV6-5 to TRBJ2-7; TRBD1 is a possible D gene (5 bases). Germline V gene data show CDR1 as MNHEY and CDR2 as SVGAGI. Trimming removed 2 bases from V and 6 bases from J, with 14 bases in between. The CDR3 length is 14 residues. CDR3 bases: TGTGCCAGCAGTTACGTGGCAGGGTTGAGCGAGCAGTACGTC. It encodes CASSYVAGLSEQYV.

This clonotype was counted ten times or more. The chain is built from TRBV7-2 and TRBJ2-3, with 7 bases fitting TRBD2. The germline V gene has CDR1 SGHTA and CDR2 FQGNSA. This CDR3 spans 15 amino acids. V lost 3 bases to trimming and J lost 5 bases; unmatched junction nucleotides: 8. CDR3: CASSFGWSGGDTQYF. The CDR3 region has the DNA TGTGCCAGCAGCTTCGGGTGGTCGGGGGGAGATACGCAGTATTTT.

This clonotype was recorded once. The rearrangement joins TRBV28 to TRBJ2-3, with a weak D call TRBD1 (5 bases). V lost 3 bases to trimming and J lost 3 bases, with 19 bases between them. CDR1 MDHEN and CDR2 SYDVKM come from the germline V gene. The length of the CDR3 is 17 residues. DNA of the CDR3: TGTGCCAGCAGTTTTATTACGGTTGACAGATCAACAGATACGCAGTATTTT. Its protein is CASSFITVDRSTDTQYF.

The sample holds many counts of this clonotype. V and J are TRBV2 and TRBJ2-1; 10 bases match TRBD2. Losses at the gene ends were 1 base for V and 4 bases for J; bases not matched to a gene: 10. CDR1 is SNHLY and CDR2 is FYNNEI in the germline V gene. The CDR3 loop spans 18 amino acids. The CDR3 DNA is TGTGCCAGCAGTGAAGTGACCTTTAGCGGGGGGCTTTACAATGAGCAGTTCTTC. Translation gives CASSEVTFSGGLYNEQFF. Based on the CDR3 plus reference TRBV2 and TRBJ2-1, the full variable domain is EPEVTQTPSHQVTQMGQEVILRCVPISNHLYFYWYRQILGQKVEFLVSFYNNEISEKSEIFDDQFSVERPDGSNFTLKIRSTKLEDSAMYFCASSEVTFSGGLYNEQFFGPGTRLTVL.

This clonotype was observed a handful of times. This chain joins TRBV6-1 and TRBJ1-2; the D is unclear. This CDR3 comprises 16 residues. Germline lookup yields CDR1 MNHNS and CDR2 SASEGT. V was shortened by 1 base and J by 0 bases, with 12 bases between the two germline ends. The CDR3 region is CASSEGWQDPNYGYTF. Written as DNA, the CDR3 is TGTGCCAGCAGTGAAGGGTGGCAGGATCCTAACTATGGCTACACCTTC.

Here the CDR3 DNA reads TGTGCCAGCAGCCCCCTCGCAAGCAATCAGCCCCAGCATTTT. This encodes CASSPLASNQPQHF. This chain links TRBV7-2 with TRBJ1-5; D unresolved. In germline, CDR1 is SGHTA, CDR2 FQGNSA. The CDR3 has 14 amino acids. V was clipped by 5 bases and J by 1 base, with 9 bases between them.

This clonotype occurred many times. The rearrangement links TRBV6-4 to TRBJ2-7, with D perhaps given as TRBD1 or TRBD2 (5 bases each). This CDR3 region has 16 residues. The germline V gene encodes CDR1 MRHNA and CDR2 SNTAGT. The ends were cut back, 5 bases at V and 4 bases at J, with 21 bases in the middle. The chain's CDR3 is CASSLHGALPPYEQYF. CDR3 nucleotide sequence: TGTGCCAGCAGTCTCCACGGGGCTCTACCCCCGTACGAGCAGTACTTC.

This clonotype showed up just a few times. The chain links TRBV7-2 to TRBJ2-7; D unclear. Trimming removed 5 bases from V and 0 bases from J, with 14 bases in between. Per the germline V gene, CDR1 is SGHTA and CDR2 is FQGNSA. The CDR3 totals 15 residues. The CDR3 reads CASSPRTVVSYEQYF. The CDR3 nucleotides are TGTGCCAGCAGCCCTCGGACGGTGGTCTCCTACGAGCAGTACTTC.